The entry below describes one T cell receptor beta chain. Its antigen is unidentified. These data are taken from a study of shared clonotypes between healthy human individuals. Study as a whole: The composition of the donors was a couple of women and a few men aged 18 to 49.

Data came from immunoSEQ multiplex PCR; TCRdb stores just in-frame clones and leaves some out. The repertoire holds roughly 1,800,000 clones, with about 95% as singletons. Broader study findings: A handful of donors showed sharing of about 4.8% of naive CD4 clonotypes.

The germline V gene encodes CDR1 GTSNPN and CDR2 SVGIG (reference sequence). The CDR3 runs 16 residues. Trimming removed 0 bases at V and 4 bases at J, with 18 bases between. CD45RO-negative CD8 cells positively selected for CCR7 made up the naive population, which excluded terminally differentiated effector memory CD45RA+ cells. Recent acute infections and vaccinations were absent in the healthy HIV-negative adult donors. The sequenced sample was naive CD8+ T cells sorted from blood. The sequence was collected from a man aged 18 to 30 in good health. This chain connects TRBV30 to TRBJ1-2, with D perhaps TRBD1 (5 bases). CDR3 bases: TGTGCCTGGAGTGTACAGGTCCCGTCCACTATCTATGGCTACACCTTC. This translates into CAWSVQVPSTIYGYTF.